These T cell receptor beta chains were read from a single sample in a study of CXCR3-negative and CXCR3-positive naive CD8 T cells. TCRdb reprocessed the 5' RACE reads and reports one entry per CDR3 protein, with no DNA. The table for this sample gives 45,000 to 60,000 distinct CDR3 sequences. The sequenced sample consisted of memory CD8+ T cells from blood. Receptors originate from a human donor in good health. Some clones in this sample may be carry-over from other donors' samples. Both conserved end residues are part of each CDR3.

V	J	CDR3
TRBV7-9	TRBJ2-5	CASSPPGGGAVKTQYF
TRBV20-1	TRBJ2-7	CSARGGVAGFSYEQYF
TRBV20-1	TRBJ2-1	CSARGGNPYNEQFF
TRBV20-1	TRBJ2-1	CSAKPLREGYNEQFF
TRBV10-3	TRBJ2-7	CAISESTGGEQYF
TRBV12-5	TRBJ2-1	CASGLQGNTDEQFF
TRBV7-9	TRBJ1-1	CASSTTREAFF
TRBV7-3	TRBJ2-3	CASSPGIHPSDTQYF
TRBV7-8	TRBJ2-2	CASSLEGTEITGELFF
TRBV29-1	TRBJ2-2	CSTRGENTGELFF
TRBV5-1	TRBJ2-1	CASKGQYNEQFF
TRBV11-2	TRBJ2-5	CASSFNRGETQYF
TRBV11-2	TRBJ2-2	CASSLIPGQGGRELFF
TRBV29-1	TRBJ2-7	CSVDFSGEQYF
TRBV4-2	TRBJ2-3	CASSQIPDGADTQYF
TRBV14	TRBJ1-2	CASSPREGPMPNYGYTF
TRBV7-6	TRBJ1-1	CASSRPRMDLNTEAFF
TRBV7-9	TRBJ2-3	CASSLTNRVTDTQYF
TRBV18	TRBJ1-1	CASSPPGTPEAFF
TRBV9	TRBJ2-2	CASSVERGGAWTGELFF
TRBV29-1	TRBJ2-5	CSAAGTVFLETQYF
TRBV7-6	TRBJ2-1	CASSLGLALGEQFF
TRBV28	TRBJ2-5	CASSLTGNPVETQYF
TRBV5-1	TRBJ2-2	CASSSDWLAGGQNTGELFF
TRBV6-2/TRBV6-3	TRBJ2-1	CASSFLAAHNEQFF
TRBV6-5	TRBJ2-5	CASSSTLSAGEVEETQYF
TRBV20-1	TRBJ1-1	CSARSVVGGPHTEAFF
TRBV29-1	TRBJ2-3	CSAEGGESDTQYF
TRBV29-1	TRBJ2-7	CSVSGTYEQYF
TRBV29-1	TRBJ1-2	CSVGADYGYTF
TRBV27	TRBJ2-2	CASSPTWTGELFF